Below are 16 T cell receptor beta chains sequenced from a single sample in a study of response to subunit inactivated influenza vaccine. TCRdb reprocessed the RT-PCR reads with MiXCR, giving one entry per CDR3 protein. Found here are roughly 700,000 distinct CDR3 sequences, around 13% of them singletons; the top ten hold around 7%. Sequenced here: PBMCs from blood, sampled less than 15 days before vaccination. The receptors were sampled from a man in his fifties who received an inactivated influenza vaccine.

This clonotype has more than one count but fewer than ten. The rearrangement links TRBV2 to TRBJ2-3, with 9 bases lining up with TRBD1. The CDR3 contains 17 residues. With 3 bases clipped from V and 5 bases from J, the junction kept 12 bases outside the gene matches. Germline V gives CDR1 SNHLY, CDR2 FYNNEI. CDR3 DNA sequence: TGTGCCAGCAGTGAGTTCCGGGACAGGGTGTTCTTAGATACGCAGTATTTT. Its translation is CASSEFRDRVFLDTQYF.

V gene TRBV12-3 or TRBV12-4 combines with J gene TRBJ1-3; no definite D call. Trimming took off 8 bases at V and 4 bases at J, with 15 bases between the two ends. The CDR3 is 14 residues long. This CDR3 is CASVPTVAGNTIYF. DNA for the CDR3: TGTGCCAGCGTCCCTACGGTAGCGGGAAACACCATATATTTT.

The chain recombines TRBV3-1 with TRBJ2-4; D not certain. Germline V lookup: CDR1 LGHDT, CDR2 YNNKEL (reference sequence). The CDR3 is 15 residues long. The V and J ends lost 4 bases and 0 bases respectively, with 10 bases between them. As DNA, the CDR3 is TGTGCCAGCAGCCTGGACCCTTTAGCCAAAAACATTCAGTACTTC. It specifies CASSLDPLAKNIQYF.

The chain combines TRBV7-3 with TRBJ2-3; 9 bases line up with TRBD2. The V and J ends lost 5 bases and 0 bases, in that order; junction bases with no gene match: 6. Germline CDR1 is SGHTA and CDR2 is FQGTGA. This CDR3 contains 16 residues. CDR3 coding DNA: TGTGCCAGCAGCGCGAGAGCGGGAGGTAGCACAGATACGCAGTATTTT. Its translation is CASSARAGGSTDTQYF.

This clonotype was observed many times. V usage is TRBV12-3 or TRBV12-4 and J usage is TRBJ2-7; D is uncertain. The V end was cut by 4 bases, the J end by 5 bases, with 12 bases between. CDR3 length: 13 residues. CDR3 sequence: CASSSVEGHEQYF. CDR3 coding DNA: TGTGCCAGCAGTTCAGTCGAAGGTCACGAGCAGTACTTC.

To note about this clonotype: A much larger clone lies one base from this, so it may be a read error. This sequence joins TRBV4-1 and TRBJ2-2; D not resolved. The CDR3 runs to 14 residues. Germline CDR1 and CDR2: MGHRA and YSYEKL. V lost 0 bases and J 4 bases, leaving 6 bases between the germline ends. Here the CDR3 reads CASSQDHSTGELFF. For the CDR3, the DNA is TGCGCCAGCAGCCAAGATCACAGCACCGGGGAGCTGTTTTTT.

This clonotype was found once. The chain has TRBV2 and TRBJ2-3, with a tentative D call TRBD1 (7 bases). This CDR3 has 15 residues. The germline V and J ends were trimmed by 3 bases and 8 bases, with 18 bases remaining between them. In germline, CDR1 is SNHLY, CDR2 FYNNEI. The chain's CDR3 is CASSDKEGAPSTQYF. The CDR3 nucleotides are TGTGCCAGCAGTGATAAGGAGGGGGCGCCGAGTACGCAGTATTTT. The full variable domain, completed using reference TRBV2 and TRBJ2-3, is EPEVTQTPSHQVTQMGQEVILRCVPISNHLYFYWYRQILGQKVEFLVSFYNNEISEKSEIFDDQFSVERPDGSNFTLKIRSTKLEDSAMYFCASSDKEGAPSTQYFGPGTRLTVL.

The sample holds a few counts of this clonotype. The chain has TRBV6-1 and TRBJ2-1; D is uncertain. Germline V lookup: CDR1 MNHNS, CDR2 SASEGT. Between the trimmed V and J ends, which lost 2 bases and 8 bases, there was a span of 16 bases. This CDR3 contains 15 residues. CDR3 sequence: CASSERGRPRHEQFF. CDR3 DNA: TGTGCCAGCAGTGAACGTGGCAGGCCCAGACATGAGCAGTTCTTC.

The CDR3 region is CASSNRGPTYNEQFF. CDR3 sequence (DNA): TGTGCCAGCAGCAACAGGGGCCCCACATACAATGAGCAGTTCTTC. The chain is built from TRBV6-1 and TRBJ2-1; 7 bases line up with TRBD1. The ends lost 6 bases at V and 4 bases at J; junction bases unmatched: 9. The germline gives CDR1 MNHNS, CDR2 SASEGT. There are 15 residues in the CDR3.

This clonotype was detected only a few times. CDR3: CASSRIGTGYSYEQYF. Here the CDR3 DNA reads TGCGCCAGCAGCCGCATCGGGACAGGATATTCCTACGAGCAGTACTTC. V gene TRBV5-1 combines with J gene TRBJ2-7; 8 bases align to TRBD1. V lost 4 bases to trimming and J lost 1 base; unmatched junction nucleotides: 10. The CDR3 sequence is 16 residues long. Germline lookup yields CDR1 SGHRS and CDR2 YFSETQ.

This clonotype was counted a few times. This chain joins TRBV5-5 and TRBJ1-2, with D unclear. Germline CDR1 reads SGHKS; CDR2 reads YYEKEE (reference sequence). The CDR3 spans 12 residues. V was shortened by 2 bases and J by 9 bases, with 11 bases between the two germline ends. The CDR3 nucleotides read TGTGCCAGCAGCTTAGAGCAGGCGAGCTACACCTTC. Encoded protein: CASSLEQASYTF. The full variable domain, completed using reference TRBV5-5 and TRBJ1-2, is DAGVTQSPTHLIKTRGQQVTLRCSPISGHKSVSWYQQVLGQGPQFIFQYYEKEERGRGNFPDRFSARQFPNYSSELNVNALLLGDSALYLCASSLEQASYTFGSGTRLTVV.

This chain uses TRBV6-5 with TRBJ1-5, with D maybe TRBD1 (6 bases). Trimming stripped 2 bases from V and 7 bases from J, with 12 bases between. CDR3 length equals 14 residues. The germline gives CDR1 MNHEY, CDR2 SVGAGI. For the CDR3, the DNA is TGTGCCAGCAGTTACCGGACAGCCTGGCAGCCCCAGCATTTT. Translation gives CASSYRTAWQPQHF.

This clonotype was detected many times. The rearrangement uses TRBV20-1 and TRBJ2-7, with D tentatively TRBD1 or TRBD2 (5 bases each). The CDR3 extends over 15 amino acids. V was shortened by 4 bases and J by 4 bases, with 20 bases between the two germline ends. The germline CDR1 and CDR2 sequences are DFQATT and SNEGSKA (reference sequence). The CDR3 region has the DNA TGCAGTGCTATCGGATCCTGGGACCTGGGTTACGAGCAGTACTTC. Translated: CSAIGSWDLGYEQYF.

The chain has TRBV5-1 and TRBJ2-5, with 10 bases that match TRBD2. CDR3 length: 16 residues. V shed 4 bases, J shed 1 base, and the junction held 7 bases outside the gene matches. CDR1 is SGHRS, CDR2 YFSETQ, per germline. CDR3 coding DNA: TGCGCCAGCAGCCTCACCGGGACTAGCGTCCAAGAGACCCAGTACTTC. Translated: CASSLTGTSVQETQYF.

The chain has TRBV28 and TRBJ2-7; 13 bases agree with TRBD2. V shed 5 bases, J shed 7 bases, and the junction held 8 bases outside the gene matches. CDR1 and CDR2 (germline): MDHEN, SYDVKM. The CDR3 totals 15 residues. This chain's CDR3 is CASSITLAGGREQYF. The DNA of the CDR3 is TGTGCCAGCAGTATCACACTAGCGGGGGGGCGGGAGCAGTACTTC.

This clonotype was observed many times. The chain has TRBV5-1 and TRBJ1-1; TRBD1 is a possible D gene (5 bases). In germline, CDR1 is SGHRS, CDR2 YFSETQ. CDR3 size: 13 residues. Trimming left V 5 bases short and J 3 bases short, with 11 bases between. The chain's CDR3 is CASSFQGDTEAFF. DNA of the CDR3: TGCGCCAGCAGTTTTCAGGGTGACACTGAAGCTTTCTTT.